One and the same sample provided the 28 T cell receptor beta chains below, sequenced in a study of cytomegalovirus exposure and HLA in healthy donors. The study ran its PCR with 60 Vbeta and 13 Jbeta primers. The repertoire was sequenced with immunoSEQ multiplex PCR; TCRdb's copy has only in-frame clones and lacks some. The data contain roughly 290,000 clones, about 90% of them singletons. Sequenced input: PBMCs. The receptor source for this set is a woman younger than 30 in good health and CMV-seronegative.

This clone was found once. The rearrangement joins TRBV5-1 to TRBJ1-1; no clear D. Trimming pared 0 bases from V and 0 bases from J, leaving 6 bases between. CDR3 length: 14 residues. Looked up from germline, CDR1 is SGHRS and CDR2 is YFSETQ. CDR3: CASSLGRLNTEAFF. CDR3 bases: TGCGCCAGCAGCTTGGGCAGGTTGAACACTGAAGCTTTCTTT.

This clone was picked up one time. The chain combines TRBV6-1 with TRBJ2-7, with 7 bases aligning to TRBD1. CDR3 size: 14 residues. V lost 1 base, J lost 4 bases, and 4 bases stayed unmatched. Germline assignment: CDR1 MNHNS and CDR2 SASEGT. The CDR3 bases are TGTGCCAGCAGTGAAGGAGGGGGCAGGTACGAGCAGTACTTC. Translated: CASSEGGGRYEQYF.

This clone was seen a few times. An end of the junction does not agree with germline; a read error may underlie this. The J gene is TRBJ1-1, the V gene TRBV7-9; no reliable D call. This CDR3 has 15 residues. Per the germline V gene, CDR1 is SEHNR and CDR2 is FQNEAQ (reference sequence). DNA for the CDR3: TGTTCCAGCAGCTTAGTAGCAGGAGGGAACACTGAAGCTTTCTTT. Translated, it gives CSSSLVAGGNTEAFF.

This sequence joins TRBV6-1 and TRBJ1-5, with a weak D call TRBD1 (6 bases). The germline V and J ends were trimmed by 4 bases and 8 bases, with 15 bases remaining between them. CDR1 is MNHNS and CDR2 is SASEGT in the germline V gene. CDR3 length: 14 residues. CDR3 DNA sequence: TGTGCCAGCAGTGGGATGGGGGGGCAGGAGCCCCAGCATTTT. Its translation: CASSGMGGQEPQHF.

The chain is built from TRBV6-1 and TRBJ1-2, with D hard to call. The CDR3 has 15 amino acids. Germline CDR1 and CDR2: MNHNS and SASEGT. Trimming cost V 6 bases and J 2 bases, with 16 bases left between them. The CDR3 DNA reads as TGTGCCAGCAGGATTGGACTCTCTACAAACTATGGCTACACCTTC. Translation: CASRIGLSTNYGYTF.

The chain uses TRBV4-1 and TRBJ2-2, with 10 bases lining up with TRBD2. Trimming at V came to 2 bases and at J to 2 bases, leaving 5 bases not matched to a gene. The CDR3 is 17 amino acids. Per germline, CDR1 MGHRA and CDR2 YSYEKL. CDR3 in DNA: TGCGCCAGCAGCCAACTAACTAGCGGGACTAACACCGGGGAGCTGTTTTTT. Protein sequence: CASSQLTSGTNTGELFF.

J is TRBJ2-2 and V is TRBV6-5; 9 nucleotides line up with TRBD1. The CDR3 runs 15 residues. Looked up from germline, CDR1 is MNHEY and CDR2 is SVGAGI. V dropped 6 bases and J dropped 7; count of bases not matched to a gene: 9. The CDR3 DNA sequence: TGTGCCAGCAGCGTAAACACAGGGGGCATCGGGGAGCTGTTTTTT. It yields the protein CASSVNTGGIGELFF.

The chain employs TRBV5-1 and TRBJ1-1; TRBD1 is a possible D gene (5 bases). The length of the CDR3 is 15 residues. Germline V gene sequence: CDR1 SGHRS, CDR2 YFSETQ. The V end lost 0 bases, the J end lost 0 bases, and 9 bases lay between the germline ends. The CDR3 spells CASSLDQGMNTEAFF. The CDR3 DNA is TGCGCCAGCAGCTTGGACCAGGGCATGAACACTGAAGCTTTCTTT.

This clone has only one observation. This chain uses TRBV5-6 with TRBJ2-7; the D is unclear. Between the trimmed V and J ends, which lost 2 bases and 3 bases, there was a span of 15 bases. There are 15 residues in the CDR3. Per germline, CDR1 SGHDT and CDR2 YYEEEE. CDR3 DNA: TGTGCCAGCAGCTTAGGTACTAATTCCCTCTACGAGCAGTACTTC. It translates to CASSLGTNSLYEQYF. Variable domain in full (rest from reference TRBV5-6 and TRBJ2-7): DAGVTQSPTHLIKTRGQQVTLRCSPKSGHDTVSWYQQALGQGPQFIFQYYEEEERQRGNFPDRFSGHQFPNYSSELNVNALLLGDSALYLCASSLGTNSLYEQYFGPGTRLTVT.

The CDR3 DNA reads TGTGCCATCGGACAGGGGACAGATACGCAGTATTTT. Encoded protein: CAIGQGTDTQYF. The chain joins TRBV7-9 to TRBJ2-3, with TRBD1 matching over 9 bases. After removal of 10 bases from V and 3 bases from J, the junction contained 2 bases not matched to a gene. Looked up from germline, CDR1 is SEHNR and CDR2 is FQNEAQ (reference sequence). The CDR3 length is 12 residues.

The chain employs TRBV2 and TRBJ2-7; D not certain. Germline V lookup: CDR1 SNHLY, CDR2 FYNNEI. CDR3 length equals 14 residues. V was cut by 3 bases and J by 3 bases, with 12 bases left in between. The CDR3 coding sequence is TGTGCCAGCAGTGAGCTGAAGGAGTTCTACGAGCAGTACTTC. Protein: CASSELKEFYEQYF.

CDR3 residues: CASSHRLAGNEQFF. The CDR3 DNA follows: TGTGCCAGCAGCCATCGACTAGCGGGGAATGAGCAGTTCTTC. The J gene is TRBJ2-1, the V gene TRBV7-2, with 11 bases matching TRBD2. The CDR3 runs to 14 residues. V shed 5 bases and J 7 bases; nucleotides not matched to a gene: 4. From germline, CDR1 is SGHTA and CDR2 FQGNSA. The complete variable domain, with remaining parts taken from reference TRBV7-2 and TRBJ2-1, reads GAGVSQSPSNKVTEKGKDVELRCDPISGHTALYWYRQSLGQGLEFLIYFQGNSAPDKSGLPSDRFSAERTGGSVSTLTIQRTQQEDSAVYLCASSHRLAGNEQFFGPGTRLTVL.

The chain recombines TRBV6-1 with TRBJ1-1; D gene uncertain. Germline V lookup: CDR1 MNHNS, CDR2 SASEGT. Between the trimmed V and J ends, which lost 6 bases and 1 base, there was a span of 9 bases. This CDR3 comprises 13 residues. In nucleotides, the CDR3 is TGTGCCAGCAGACTTCTTTGGAACACTGAAGCTTTCTTT. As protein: CASRLLWNTEAFF.

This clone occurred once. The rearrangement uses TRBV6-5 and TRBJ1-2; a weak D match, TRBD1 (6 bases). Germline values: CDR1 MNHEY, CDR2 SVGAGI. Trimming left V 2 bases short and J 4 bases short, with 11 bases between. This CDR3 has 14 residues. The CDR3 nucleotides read TGTGCCAGCAGTTACCTGGGACACACCTATGGCTACACCTTC. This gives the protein CASSYLGHTYGYTF.

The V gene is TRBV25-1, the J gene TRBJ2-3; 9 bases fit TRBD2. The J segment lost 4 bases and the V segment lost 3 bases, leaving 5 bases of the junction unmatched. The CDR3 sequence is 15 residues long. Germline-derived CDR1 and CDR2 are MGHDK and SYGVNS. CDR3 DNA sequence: TGTGCCAGCAGTGACAGTCTAGCGGGGTCAGATACGCAGTATTTT. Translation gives CASSDSLAGSDTQYF. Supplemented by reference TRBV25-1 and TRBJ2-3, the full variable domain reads EADIYQTPRYLVIGTGKKITLECSQTMGHDKMYWYQQDPGMELHLIHYSYGVNSTEKGDLSSESTVSRIRTEHFPLTLESARPSHTSQYLCASSDSLAGSDTQYFGPGTRLTVL.

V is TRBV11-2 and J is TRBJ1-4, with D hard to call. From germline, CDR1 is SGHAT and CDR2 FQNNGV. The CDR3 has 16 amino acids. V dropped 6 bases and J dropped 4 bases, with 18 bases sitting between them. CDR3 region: CASSSTVGRVNEKLFF. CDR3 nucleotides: TGTGCCAGCAGTTCAACGGTCGGTCGGGTTAATGAAAAACTGTTTTTT.

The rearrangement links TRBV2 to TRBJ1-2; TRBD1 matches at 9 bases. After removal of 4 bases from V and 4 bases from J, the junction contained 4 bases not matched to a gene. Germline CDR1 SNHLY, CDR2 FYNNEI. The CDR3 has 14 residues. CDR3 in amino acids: CASSGTGDRYGYTF. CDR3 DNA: TGTGCCAGCAGTGGGACAGGGGATCGCTATGGCTACACCTTC.

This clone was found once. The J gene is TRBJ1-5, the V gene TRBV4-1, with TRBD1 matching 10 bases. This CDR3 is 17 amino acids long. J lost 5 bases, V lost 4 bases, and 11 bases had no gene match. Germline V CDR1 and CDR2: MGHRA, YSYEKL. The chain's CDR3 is CASSRTLGTGADQPQHF. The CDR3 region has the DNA TGCGCCAGCAGCCGAACCCTCGGGACAGGGGCGGATCAGCCCCAGCATTTT.

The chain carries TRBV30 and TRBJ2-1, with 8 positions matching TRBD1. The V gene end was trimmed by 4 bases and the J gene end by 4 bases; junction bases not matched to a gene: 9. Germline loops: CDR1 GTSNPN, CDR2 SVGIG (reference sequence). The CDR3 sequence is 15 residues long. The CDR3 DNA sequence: TGTGCCTGGATCCACCAGGGGGCAGCTTACAATGAGCAGTTCTTC. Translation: CAWIHQGAAYNEQFF.

For the CDR3, the DNA is TGTGCCAGCAGCGTAGGCGGGGATGGGTATGAGCAGTTCTTC. This gives the protein CASSVGGDGYEQFF. The chain has TRBV9 and TRBJ2-1; D possibly corresponds to TRBD2 (6 bases). Germline CDR1 SGDLS, CDR2 YYNGEE. V was cut by 0 bases and J by 8 bases, with 12 bases left in between. The CDR3 has 14 residues.

The CDR3 sequence: CASSEALLRNEQFF. The CDR3 bases are TGTGCCAGCAGTGAAGCGCTTCTGAGGAATGAGCAGTTCTTC. This chain joins TRBV2 and TRBJ2-1; D unresolved. The CDR3 has 14 amino acids. With 0 bases removed from V and 7 bases from J, the gap between germline ends came to 10 bases. CDR1 is SNHLY, CDR2 FYNNEI, per germline.

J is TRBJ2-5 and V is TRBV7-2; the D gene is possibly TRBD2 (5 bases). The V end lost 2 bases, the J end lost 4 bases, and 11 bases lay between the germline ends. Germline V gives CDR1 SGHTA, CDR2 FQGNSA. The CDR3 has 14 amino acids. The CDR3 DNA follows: TGTGCCAGCAGCTTACGGGGTCGGGGAGAGACCCAGTACTTC. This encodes CASSLRGRGETQYF.

CDR3 coding DNA: TGTGCCAGCAGCCAAGAGGTGGGCCCTAGCGGGGAACGCTACAATGAGCAGTTCTTC. Protein sequence: CASSQEVGPSGERYNEQFF. This sequence joins TRBV14 and TRBJ2-1; 9 nucleotides agree with TRBD2. This CDR3 is built from 19 residues. After removal of 0 bases from V and 3 bases from J, the junction contained 12 bases not matched to a gene. Germline CDR1 reads SGHDN; CDR2 reads FVKESK.

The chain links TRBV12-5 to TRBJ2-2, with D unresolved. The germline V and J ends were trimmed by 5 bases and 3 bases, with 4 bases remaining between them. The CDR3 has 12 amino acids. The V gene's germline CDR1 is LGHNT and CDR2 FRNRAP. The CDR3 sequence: CASGPYTGELFF. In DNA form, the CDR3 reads TGTGCTAGTGGTCCTTACACCGGGGAGCTGTTTTTT.

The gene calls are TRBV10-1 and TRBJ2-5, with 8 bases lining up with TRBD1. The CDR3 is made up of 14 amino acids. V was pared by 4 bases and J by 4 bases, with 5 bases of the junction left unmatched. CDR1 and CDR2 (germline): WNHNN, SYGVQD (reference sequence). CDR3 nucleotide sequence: TGCGCCAGCAGTGGGACAGGGAAAGGAGAGACCCAGTACTTC. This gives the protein CASSGTGKGETQYF.

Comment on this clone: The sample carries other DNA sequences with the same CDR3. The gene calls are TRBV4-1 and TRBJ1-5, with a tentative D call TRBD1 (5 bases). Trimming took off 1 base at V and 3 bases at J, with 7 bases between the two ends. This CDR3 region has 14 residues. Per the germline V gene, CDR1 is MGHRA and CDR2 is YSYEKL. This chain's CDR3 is CASSQGQSNQPQHF. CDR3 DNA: TGCGCCAGCAGCCAAGGACAGTCCAATCAGCCCCAGCATTTT.

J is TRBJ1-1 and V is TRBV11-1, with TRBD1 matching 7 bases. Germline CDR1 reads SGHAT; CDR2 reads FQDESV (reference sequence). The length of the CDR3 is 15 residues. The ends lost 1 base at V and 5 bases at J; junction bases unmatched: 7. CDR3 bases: TGTGCCAGCAGCTTAGAGGCAGGGGGGAGGACTGAAGCTTTCTTT. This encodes CASSLEAGGRTEAFF. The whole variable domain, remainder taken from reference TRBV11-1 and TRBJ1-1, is EAEVAQSPRYKITEKSQAVAFWCDPISGHATLYWYRQILGQGPELLVQFQDESVVDDSQLPKDRFSAERLKGVDSTLKIQPAELGDSAMYLCASSLEAGGRTEAFFGQGTRLTVV.

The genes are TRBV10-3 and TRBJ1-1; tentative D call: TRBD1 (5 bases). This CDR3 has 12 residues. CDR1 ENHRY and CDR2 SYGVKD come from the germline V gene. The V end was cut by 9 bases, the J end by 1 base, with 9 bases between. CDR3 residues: CAIQDGNTEAFF. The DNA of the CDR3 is TGTGCCATACAGGACGGGAACACTGAAGCTTTCTTT.